Below are 23 T cell receptor beta chains sequenced from a single sample in a study of Graves' ophthalmopathy and Graves' hyperthyroidism. CDR3 regions of TCR beta were amplified from RNA transcripts. RT-PCR with HTBI primers came first, then second-round multiplex PCR. MiXCR, applied by TCRdb to the multiplex PCR reads, yields one record per CDR3 protein. This table has around 400,000 distinct CDR3 sequences, roughly 20% appearing once. Input material: peripheral blood. The receptors were sampled from a woman aged 18 to 35 with stable Graves' hyperthyroidism.

This clonotype was observed at least ten times. CDR3: CASSPQGTGVDEQYF. The DNA of the CDR3 is TGTGCCAGCAGCCCCCAGGGGACAGGGGTCGACGAGCAGTACTTC. The V call is TRBV9, the J call TRBJ2-7, with 10 bases identical to TRBD1. The CDR3 runs to 15 residues. CDR1 is SGDLS and CDR2 is YYNGEE in the germline V gene. J lost 5 bases, V lost 4 bases, and 9 bases had no gene match.

This chain connects TRBV2 to TRBJ2-7, with D hard to call. In germline, CDR1 is SNHLY, CDR2 FYNNEI. V gave up 6 bases and J gave up 5 bases, with 14 bases separating them. CDR3 length equals 13 residues. The CDR3 protein is CASRRSELDEQYF. In DNA form, the CDR3 reads TGTGCCAGCAGACGTTCGGAGTTAGACGAGCAGTACTTC. The full variable domain, in which reference TRBV2 and TRBJ2-7 provide the parts outside the CDR3, is EPEVTQTPSHQVTQMGQEVILRCVPISNHLYFYWYRQILGQKVEFLVSFYNNEISEKSEIFDDQFSVERPDGSNFTLKIRSTKLEDSAMYFCASRRSELDEQYFGPGTRLTVT.

The rearrangement joins TRBV6-1 to TRBJ1-1; D is perhaps TRBD1 (6 bases). CDR1 MNHNS and CDR2 SASEGT come from the germline V gene. Trimming shortened V by 7 bases and J by 2 bases, and 14 bases separated the two germline ends. The CDR3 is 14 amino acids. In DNA, the CDR3 is TGTGCCAGCACCTGCAGGGGTGGAAACACTGAAGCTTTCTTT. Residues: CASTCRGGNTEAFF.

There are many counts of this clonotype. The V call is TRBV28, the J call TRBJ1-3; D is unclear. CDR3 length equals 13 residues. The V end was cut by 10 bases, the J end by 1 base, with 11 bases between. Germline lookup yields CDR1 MDHEN and CDR2 SYDVKM. The CDR3 DNA sequence: TGTGCCACCTGGACGTGGTCTGGAAACACCATATATTTT. Translating it yields CATWTWSGNTIYF.

The chain is built from TRBV28 and TRBJ1-6; TRBD1 is a possible D gene (5 bases). The CDR3 is made up of 14 amino acids. Trimming removed 1 base at V and 9 bases at J, with 10 bases between. Germline V gene sequence: CDR1 MDHEN, CDR2 SYDVKM. The CDR3 loop is CASSLLSQGSPLHF. The CDR3 nucleotides are TGTGCCAGCAGTTTATTGTCCCAGGGTTCACCCCTCCACTTT.

This clonotype showed up many times. The CDR3 bases are TGTGCCAGCAGCCCGGAGACGTTCCAAGAGACCCAGTACTTC. Its protein product is CASSPETFQETQYF. The chain uses TRBV5-5 and TRBJ2-5; D unclear. Trimming shortened V by 4 bases and J by 1 base, and 11 bases separated the two germline ends. Germline CDR1 SGHKS, CDR2 YYEKEE (reference sequence). The CDR3 is 14 residues long.

The chain links TRBV12-3 or TRBV12-4 to TRBJ2-5, with 7 bases that match TRBD2. CDR3 length: 12 amino acids. The J segment lost 5 bases and the V segment lost 7 bases, leaving 4 bases of the junction unmatched. This CDR3 is CASNRAGETQYF. In DNA form, the CDR3 reads TGTGCCAGCAACCGAGCGGGGGAGACCCAGTACTTC.

This clonotype occurred many times. The rearrangement links TRBV3-1 to TRBJ2-7, with D unclear. The V gene lost 4 bases and the J gene lost 3 bases, with 13 bases spanning the gap. The CDR3 is 14 amino acids. Germline values: CDR1 LGHDT, CDR2 YNNKEL (reference sequence). Here the CDR3 reads CASSPISGIYEQYF. CDR3 nucleotide sequence: TGTGCCAGCAGCCCGATTAGTGGGATCTACGAGCAGTACTTC.

This clonotype was detected many times. The chain recombines TRBV29-1 with TRBJ2-5; 11 bases are a match to TRBD2. With 4 bases clipped from V and 4 bases from J, the junction kept 2 bases outside the gene matches. CDR3 length: 13 amino acids. CDR1 is SQVTM, CDR2 ANQGSEA, per germline. The CDR3 loop is CSVALAGGETQYF. The CDR3 coding sequence is TGCAGCGTTGCGCTAGCGGGAGGAGAGACCCAGTACTTC.

This clonotype was counted only a few times. V and J are TRBV12-5 and TRBJ2-5; weak D call: TRBD1 (5 bases). The CDR3 length is 15 residues. Germline V gives CDR1 LGHNT, CDR2 FRNRAP. With 1 base removed from V and 4 bases from J, the gap between germline ends came to 13 bases. The CDR3 bases are TGTGCTAGTGGTTTGGCCCCCACAGGCTTAGAGACCCAGTACTTC. This translates into CASGLAPTGLETQYF.

At least ten counts were recorded for this clonotype. This chain joins TRBV24-1 and TRBJ2-5; D is uncertain. Germline loops: CDR1 KGHDR, CDR2 SFDVKD. This CDR3 has 15 residues. Trimming removed 4 bases from V and 2 bases from J, with 13 bases in between. The DNA for the CDR3 is TGTGCCACCAGTGACAAGTCAGTAGTTCAAGAGACCCAGTACTTC. Protein sequence: CATSDKSVVQETQYF.

This clonotype was counted many times. V gene TRBV30 combines with J gene TRBJ1-2; unclear D gene. Germline CDR1 reads GTSNPN; CDR2 reads SVGIG (reference sequence). Between the trimmed V and J ends, which lost 3 bases and 2 bases, there was a span of 13 bases. The CDR3 runs 14 residues. The CDR3 region is CAWREGTLNYGYTF. Here the CDR3 DNA reads TGTGCCTGGAGGGAGGGTACCCTGAACTATGGCTACACCTTC.

This chain links TRBV11-2 with TRBJ2-3; 7 bases align to TRBD2. The CDR3 runs 18 residues. The V gene end was trimmed by 5 bases and the J gene end by 1 base; junction bases not matched to a gene: 15. Germline V gene sequence: CDR1 SGHAT, CDR2 FQNNGV. For the CDR3, the DNA is TGTGCCAGCAGCCCCACCCCAGTGCTAGCGGTGGGCACAGATACGCAGTATTTT. Translating gives CASSPTPVLAVGTDTQYF.

The table lists this clonotype with many counts. The gene calls are TRBV7-9 and TRBJ1-2, with unresolved D. CDR1 and CDR2 from the germline V gene are SEHNR and FQNEAQ (reference sequence). The CDR3 runs to 12 residues. Trimming took 3 bases from V and 8 from J, leaving 10 bases between them. CDR3 sequence: CASSLSDTGYTF. The CDR3 DNA reads as TGTGCCAGCAGCTTGAGCGACACGGGCTACACCTTC.

This clonotype was counted at least ten times. The chain has TRBV30 and TRBJ2-4; maybe TRBD2 (5 bases). CDR1 is GTSNPN and CDR2 is SVGIG in the germline V gene (reference sequence). There are 13 residues in the CDR3. Trimming shortened V by 0 bases and J by 9 bases, and 12 bases separated the two germline ends. In nucleotides, the CDR3 is TGTGCCTGGAGTGTTAACCTACGGGGCATTCAGTACTTC. Its protein is CAWSVNLRGIQYF.

This clonotype has ten or more counts. CDR3: CASSWLRADQETQYF. The CDR3 region has the DNA TGTGCCAGCAGCTGGCTCCGGGCGGACCAAGAGACCCAGTACTTC. The V and J genes are TRBV5-6 and TRBJ2-5, with D unresolved. Between the trimmed V and J ends, which lost 3 bases and 0 bases, there was a span of 12 bases. Germline CDR1 SGHDT, CDR2 YYEEEE. The CDR3 runs 15 residues.

This clonotype was seen repeatedly, ten times or more. Sequence at one end of the junction differs from germline and may be a read error. The chain links TRBV27 to TRBJ2-7; TRBD1 aligns across 7 bases. The CDR3 has 15 residues. Germline V CDR1 and CDR2: MNHEY, SMNVEV (reference sequence). In DNA form, the CDR3 reads TGTGCCGGCAGTTTCGGGTTCGGGACAGACTACGAGCAGTACTTC. Protein: CAGSFGFGTDYEQYF.

This clonotype was recorded many times. The rearrangement joins TRBV15 to TRBJ2-5; D unresolved. With 5 bases removed from V and 0 bases from J, the gap between germline ends came to 13 bases. Germline loops: CDR1 LNHNV, CDR2 YYDKDF (reference sequence). CDR3 size: 15 residues. This chain's CDR3 is CATSSEPVYQETQYF. The CDR3 DNA sequence: TGTGCCACCAGCTCCGAACCCGTGTACCAAGAGACCCAGTACTTC.

The sample holds many counts of this clonotype. This chain's CDR3 is CASSQSIGRAYEQYF. The DNA of the CDR3 is TGCGCCAGCAGCCAGAGTATCGGGAGGGCCTACGAGCAGTACTTC. The rearrangement uses TRBV4-3 and TRBJ2-7, with 8 positions matching TRBD2. In germline, CDR1 is LGHNA, CDR2 YSLEER. CDR3 length equals 15 residues. J was trimmed by 2 bases and V by 3 bases; bases with no gene match: 6.

V is TRBV18 and J is TRBJ2-7; TRBD1 is a possible D gene (6 bases). The V and J ends lost 2 bases and 3 bases respectively, with 14 bases between them. Germline V gene data show CDR1 as KGHSH and CDR2 as LQKENI. CDR3 length equals 15 residues. The CDR3 nucleotides read TGTGCCAGCTCACCATTTTGGGACACGGACTACGAGCAGTACTTC. This gives the protein CASSPFWDTDYEQYF.

Comment on this clonotype: A read error may explain this, as a much larger clone is one base away. V gene TRBV4-2 combines with J gene TRBJ2-7; 9 bases are a match to TRBD2. There are 16 residues in the CDR3. Germline CDR1 is LGHNA and CDR2 is YNFKEQ. In DNA form, the CDR3 reads TGTGCCAGCAGCCATCTAGCGGGGTTGGCTACCTACGAGCGGTACTTC. It codes for CASSHLAGLATYERYF.

This clonotype has ten or more counts. The V gene is TRBV6-2 or TRBV6-3, the J gene TRBJ2-7, with D tentatively TRBD1 (6 bases). This CDR3 is 14 amino acids long. CDR1 and CDR2 from the germline V gene are MNHEY and SVGEGT. V dropped 6 bases and J dropped 1 base, with 13 bases sitting between them. The CDR3 here is CASRRTALSYEQYF. The CDR3 DNA follows: TGTGCCAGCAGAAGGACAGCTCTATCCTACGAGCAGTACTTC.

This clonotype showed up many times. The chain has TRBV6-1 and TRBJ2-7, with 11 bases identical to TRBD1. Germline V gene data show CDR1 as MNHNS and CDR2 as SASEGT. This CDR3 contains 14 residues. After removal of 6 bases from V and 5 bases from J, the junction contained 6 bases not matched to a gene. CDR3 residues: CASRAPDRGHEQYF. The DNA for the CDR3 is TGTGCCAGCAGGGCTCCGGACAGGGGGCACGAGCAGTACTTC.